The 17 T cell receptor beta chains given below trace back to one sample, sequenced in a study of blood T cell repertoires in COVID-19. The repertoire was sequenced with immunoSEQ multiplex PCR; TCRdb's copy has only in-frame clones and lacks some. Of some 65,000 clones listed, 90% are singletons. What was sequenced was peripheral blood. These receptor sequences come from a man in his sixties with acute or convalescent COVID-19.

The chain links TRBV7-8 to TRBJ1-1; 8 bases are shared with TRBD1. Germline V gene lookup returns CDR1 SGHVS and CDR2 FQNEAQ. The CDR3 spans 20 residues. V was clipped by 0 bases and J by 0 bases; unmatched bases: 15. CDR3 sequence (DNA): TGTGCCAGCAGCTTAGCGATCCAGACAGGGGCGTCATTCATGAACACTGAAGCTTTCTTT. It codes for CASSLAIQTGASFMNTEAFF.

The chain joins TRBV19 to TRBJ1-4, with D tentatively TRBD1 (5 bases). V dropped 5 bases and J dropped 8 bases, with 15 bases sitting between them. This CDR3 has 14 amino acids. The V gene's germline CDR1 is LNHDA and CDR2 SQIVND (reference sequence). CDR3 DNA: TGTGCCAGTAGTTGGGACTTCGAGGGGGAAAAACTGTTTTTT. It codes for CASSWDFEGEKLFF.

The genes are TRBV13 and TRBJ1-6; D is undetermined. The germline V gene encodes CDR1 PRHDT and CDR2 FYEKMQ (reference sequence). The CDR3 has 18 amino acids. V was pared by 0 bases and J by 0 bases, with 12 bases between. CDR3 DNA sequence: TGTGCCAGCAGCTTAGGCCCGGTTGGTGGCTCCTATAATTCACCCCTCCACTTT. This sequence encodes CASSLGPVGGSYNSPLHF.

The chain couples TRBV5-1 to TRBJ2-5; the D is unclear. Germline V gene data show CDR1 as SGHRS and CDR2 as YFSETQ. This CDR3 comprises 15 residues. V lost 0 bases, J lost 1 base, and 10 bases lay in between. This CDR3 is CASSLVGAFQETQYF. Here the CDR3 DNA reads TGCGCCAGCAGCTTGGTAGGAGCGTTCCAAGAGACCCAGTACTTC.

The chain employs TRBV19 and TRBJ1-5; 7 bases fit TRBD1. Germline CDR1 and CDR2: LNHDA and SQIVND (reference sequence). This CDR3 spans 14 amino acids. After removal of 7 bases from V and 5 bases from J, the junction contained 8 bases not matched to a gene. The CDR3 is CASMKNRGHQPQHF. CDR3 nucleotide sequence: TGTGCCAGTATGAAGAACAGGGGACATCAGCCCCAGCATTTT.

V is TRBV5-5 and J is TRBJ2-3; 14 bases map to TRBD2. Looked up from germline, CDR1 is SGHKS and CDR2 is YYEKEE (reference sequence). CDR3 length: 18 amino acids. V shed 1 base and J 3 bases; nucleotides not matched to a gene: 7. CDR3 bases: TGTGCCAGCAGCTTGATGACTAGCGGGGGGGCAGGGACAGATACGCAGTATTTT. Translation gives CASSLMTSGGAGTDTQYF. Full variable domain (outside the CDR3, taken from reference TRBV5-5 and TRBJ2-3): DAGVTQSPTHLIKTRGQQVTLRCSPISGHKSVSWYQQVLGQGPQFIFQYYEKEERGRGNFPDRFSARQFPNYSSELNVNALLLGDSALYLCASSLMTSGGAGTDTQYFGPGTRLTVL.

J is TRBJ2-2 and V is TRBV7-6, with D perhaps TRBD1 (6 bases). The length of the CDR3 is 15 residues. Per the germline V gene, CDR1 is SGHVS and CDR2 is FNYEAQ. Trimming removed 1 base from V and 5 bases from J, with 11 bases in between. DNA of the CDR3: TGTGCCAGCAGCTTAGACAGGGCGGGTACCGGGGAGCTGTTTTTT. It encodes CASSLDRAGTGELFF.

This chain links TRBV7-3 with TRBJ2-1; TRBD1 aligns across 8 bases. Germline CDR1 reads SGHTA; CDR2 reads FQGTGA. This CDR3 contains 13 residues. The J segment lost 4 bases and the V segment lost 8 bases, leaving 4 bases of the junction unmatched. In DNA form, the CDR3 reads TGTGCCAGCGGACAGGGTCTTTACAATGAGCAGTTCTTC. Protein sequence: CASGQGLYNEQFF.

This clone was picked up a small number of times. The J gene is TRBJ1-3, the V gene TRBV10-3; weak D call: TRBD1 (6 bases). The CDR3 is 16 amino acids. The V gene lost 7 bases and the J gene lost 0 bases, with 16 bases spanning the gap. Per germline, CDR1 ENHRY and CDR2 SYGVKD. CDR3: CAITASGDSSGNTIYF. The CDR3 coding sequence is TGTGCCATCACTGCGTCAGGGGATAGCTCTGGAAACACCATATATTTT.

This chain links TRBV11-3 with TRBJ2-2; TRBD1 agrees at 10 bases. The CDR3 contains 16 residues. Trimming removed 5 bases from V and 6 bases from J; junction bases left unmatched: 9. Germline-derived CDR1 and CDR2 are SGHNT and YENEEA. In DNA form, the CDR3 reads TGTGCCAGCAGCGCCGGGACAGGGGAGAAGGCCGGGGAGCTGTTTTTT. Protein: CASSAGTGEKAGELFF.

The chain joins TRBV5-1 to TRBJ1-4; 7 nucleotides agree with TRBD1. Looked up from germline, CDR1 is SGHRS and CDR2 is YFSETQ. The CDR3 runs to 15 residues. V lost 4 bases to trimming and J lost 0 bases; unmatched junction nucleotides: 3. CDR3 in amino acids: CASSAGQSTNEKLFF. The CDR3 DNA follows: TGCGCCAGCAGCGCGGGACAGTCAACTAATGAAAAACTGTTTTTT.

Only a few counts were recorded for this clone. The chain has TRBV7-8 and TRBJ1-1; a possible D gene is TRBD1 (5 bases). Trimming shortened V by 1 base and J by 3 bases, and 9 bases separated the two germline ends. The CDR3 loop spans 14 amino acids. In germline, CDR1 is SGHVS, CDR2 FQNEAQ. DNA of the CDR3: TGTGCCAGCAGCTTAGAGGGGTCGTACACTGAAGCTTTCTTT. Translating gives CASSLEGSYTEAFF.

This clone was seen a handful of times. The rearrangement uses TRBV19 and TRBJ1-1, with D possibly TRBD1 on 6 matching bases. V lost 4 bases, J lost 2 bases, and 11 bases lay in between. Germline V gene sequence: CDR1 LNHDA, CDR2 SQIVND (reference sequence). This CDR3 contains 14 residues. As DNA, the CDR3 is TGTGCCAGTAGTACGGACAGATATAACACTGAAGCTTTCTTT. As protein: CASSTDRYNTEAFF.

V usage is TRBV7-6 and J usage is TRBJ1-6; D remains ambiguous. CDR1 SGHVS and CDR2 FNYEAQ come from the germline V gene. Trimming pared 5 bases from V and 6 bases from J, leaving 20 bases between. This CDR3 contains 17 residues. CDR3 DNA: TGTGCCAGCAGCCCGAGGTCGGCGACGGAAGCTAATTCACCCCTCCACTTT. This codes for CASSPRSATEANSPLHF.

Only one count was recorded for this clone. The J gene is TRBJ1-3, the V gene TRBV30; D is possibly TRBD1 (5 bases). Germline V gives CDR1 GTSNPN, CDR2 SVGIG (reference sequence). V lost 5 bases and J lost 0, with 14 bases in between. This CDR3 has 15 residues. Here the CDR3 DNA reads TGTGCCTGGGGAGGGCGACAGTACTCTGGAAACACCATATATTTT. This codes for CAWGGRQYSGNTIYF.

This chain connects TRBV4-1 to TRBJ1-5; TRBD1 is a possible D gene (6 bases). Deletions cut 1 base from V and 0 bases from J, with 7 bases between. The CDR3 spans 15 residues. Germline values: CDR1 MGHRA, CDR2 YSYEKL. CDR3 nucleotides: TGCGCCAGCAGCCAAGTGGACAGTAGCAATCAGCCCCAGCATTTT. As protein: CASSQVDSSNQPQHF.

J is TRBJ2-3 and V is TRBV7-2; 8 bases agree with TRBD2. Germline trimming cut 3 bases from V and 5 bases from J; bases unmatched to any gene: 10. In germline, CDR1 is SGHTA, CDR2 FQGNSA. The length of the CDR3 is 16 residues. The CDR3 loop reads CASSLRGGPSGDTQYF. The CDR3 nucleotides read TGTGCCAGCAGCTTGCGCGGGGGGCCCTCCGGAGATACGCAGTATTTT.